This T cell receptor (beta chain) derives from a study of cytomegalovirus exposure and HLA in healthy donors. Overall study: Tens of millions of unique TCRs, all from HLA-typed donors, were included in an early release of the data. Study-level results: TCR beta V- and J-gene trimming was later associated with a missense DCLRE1C variant. Common viral pathogens were later found to be apparently linked to several of the most significant clusters.

The germline CDR1 and CDR2 sequences are MNHEY and SMNVEV (reference sequence). The CDR3 is made up of 14 amino acids. V lost 6 bases to trimming and J lost 5 bases; unmatched junction nucleotides: 6. The PCR ran on 60 Vbeta and 13 Jbeta primers. The table came from immunoSEQ multiplex PCR; TCRdb's copy has only in-frame clones and leaves some out. This table has fewer than 110,000 clones, approximately 79% appearing once. About this clone: No antigen is known for it.

The receptor was isolated from a woman in her thirties or forties in good health and CMV-seropositive. Sample: PBMCs. J is TRBJ2-2 and V is TRBV27, with 7 bases aligning to TRBD2. The CDR3 sequence is CASRPQLATGELFF. As DNA, the CDR3 is TGTGCCAGCAGGCCCCAACTAGCGACCGGGGAGCTGTTTTTT.